There are a few counts of the clone carrying this T cell receptor beta chain. What it binds is unknown. The data originate from a study of T-cell memory formation after mild COVID-19. Study as a whole: For the most part, TCR clusters were specific to one donor.

Broader study findings: Clones contracting over day 15 to 85 were CD4/CD8 balanced, with later expanders leaning CD4+. Some clones that responded were present in memory (sampled pre-infection), which suggests cross-reactive memory joined.

Looked up from germline, CDR1 is SGHRS and CDR2 is YFSETQ. Trimming cost V 3 bases and J 5 bases; bases outside gene matches: 6. The CDR3 loop spans 15 amino acids. 5'RACE, which relied on constant-segment primers, yielded TCR alpha and TCR beta cDNA libraries carrying sample barcodes and UMIs. MiXCR, run by TCRdb on the 5' RACE reads, gives a single entry per CDR3 protein. This table has about 190,000 distinct CDR3 sequences, about 16% appearing once. The TCR originated in an adult woman who had mild COVID-19 (a few samples of this study predate the infection). Cell type and time point are not known. The sample taken for sequencing was PBMCs or a T cell subset sorted from them (not recorded which). The chain recombines TRBV5-1 with TRBJ2-7; 12 bases align to TRBD2. The CDR3 is CASSSTSGGSNEQYF. Here the CDR3 DNA reads TGCGCCAGCAGCTCGACTAGCGGGGGAAGCAACGAGCAGTACTTC.